This TCR beta chain was sequenced in a study of blood T cells in healthy people across ages. The sample holds a few counts of this clonotype. For the second PCR, which ran for about 7 to 11 cycles, a sample-barcoded 5' primer and a J-beta primer mix were used. Each CDR3 protein gets one entry after TCRdb re-called the 5' RACE reads with MiXCR. The sample includes 1.5 million or so distinct CDR3 sequences, under 55% of them seen just once. Sequenced sample: blood. This TCR was sampled from a woman under 30 in good health.

The CDR3 loop reads CASGRVHSSYNEQFF. The CDR3 nucleotides are TGTGCCAGCGGTAGGGTACACTCCTCCTACAATGAGCAGTTCTTC. The rearrangement joins TRBV9 to TRBJ2-1; no clear D. V was trimmed by 7 bases and J by 0 bases, leaving 14 bases between them. Germline CDR1 and CDR2: SGDLS and YYNGEE. The CDR3 covers 15 residues. Variable domain in full (rest from reference TRBV9 and TRBJ2-1): DSGVTQTPKHLITATGQRVTLRCSPRSGDLSVYWYQQSLDQGLQFLIQYYNGEERAKGNILERFSAQQFPDLHSELNLSSLELGDSALYFCASGRVHSSYNEQFFGPGTRLTVL.